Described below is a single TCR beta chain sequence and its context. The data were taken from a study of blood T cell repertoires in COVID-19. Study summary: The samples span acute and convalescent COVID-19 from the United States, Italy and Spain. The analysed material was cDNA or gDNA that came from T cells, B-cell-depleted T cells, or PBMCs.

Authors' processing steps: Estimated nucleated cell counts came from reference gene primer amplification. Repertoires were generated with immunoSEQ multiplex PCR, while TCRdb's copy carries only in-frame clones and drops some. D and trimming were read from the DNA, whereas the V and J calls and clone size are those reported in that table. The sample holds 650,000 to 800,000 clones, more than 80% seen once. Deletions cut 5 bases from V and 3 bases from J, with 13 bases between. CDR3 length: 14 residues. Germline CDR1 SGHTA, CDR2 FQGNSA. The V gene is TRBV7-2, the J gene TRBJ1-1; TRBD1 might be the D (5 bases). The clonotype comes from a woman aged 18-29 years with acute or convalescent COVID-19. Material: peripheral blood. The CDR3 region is CASSNPGGDTEAFF. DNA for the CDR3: TGTGCCAGCAGCAATCCGGGAGGGGACACTGAAGCTTTCTTT.